The following is a T cell receptor (beta chain) sequence with its context. Antigen specificity is unknown. Bulk CD8+ and CD4+ cells came from magnetic negative isolation; CD8+ TEMRA by FACS. The record originates from a study of CD8 T cells in Susac syndrome. Findings and caveats of the study: The number of individuals included in the study's TCR sequencing and HLA analysis was acknowledged as relatively small.

With random hexamers, reverse transcription was performed on roughly 0.45 to 1 ug of RNA. Using its own MiXCR run on the immunoSEQ multiplex PCR reads, TCRdb lists one record per CDR3 protein. The table has about 47,000 distinct CDR3 sequences, around 92% seen once. Germline CDR1 is SNHLY and CDR2 is FYNNEI. V lost 7 bases to trimming and J lost 7 bases, with 14 bases between them. The CDR3 extends over 12 amino acids. Sequencing used CD8+ T cells from PBMCs. The chain is built from TRBV2 and TRBJ2-7; D call uncertain. The origin of this receptor is a human donor in good health. The DNA for the CDR3 is TGTGCCAGCACGGACCGGTCACGGGAGCAGTACTTC. Amino acid sequence: CASTDRSREQYF.